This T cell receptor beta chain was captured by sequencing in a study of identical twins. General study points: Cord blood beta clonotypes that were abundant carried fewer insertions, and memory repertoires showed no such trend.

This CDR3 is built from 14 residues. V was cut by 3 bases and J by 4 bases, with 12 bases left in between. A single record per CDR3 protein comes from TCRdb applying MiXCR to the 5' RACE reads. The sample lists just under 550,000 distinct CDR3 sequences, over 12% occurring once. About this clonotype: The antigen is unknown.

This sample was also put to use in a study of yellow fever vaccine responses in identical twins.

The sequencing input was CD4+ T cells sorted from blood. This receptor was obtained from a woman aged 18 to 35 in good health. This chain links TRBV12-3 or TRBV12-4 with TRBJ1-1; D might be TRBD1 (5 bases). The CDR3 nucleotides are TGTGCCAGCAGTTTGGGGGGGGAGGCCACTGAAGCTTTCTTT. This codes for CASSLGGEATEAFF.